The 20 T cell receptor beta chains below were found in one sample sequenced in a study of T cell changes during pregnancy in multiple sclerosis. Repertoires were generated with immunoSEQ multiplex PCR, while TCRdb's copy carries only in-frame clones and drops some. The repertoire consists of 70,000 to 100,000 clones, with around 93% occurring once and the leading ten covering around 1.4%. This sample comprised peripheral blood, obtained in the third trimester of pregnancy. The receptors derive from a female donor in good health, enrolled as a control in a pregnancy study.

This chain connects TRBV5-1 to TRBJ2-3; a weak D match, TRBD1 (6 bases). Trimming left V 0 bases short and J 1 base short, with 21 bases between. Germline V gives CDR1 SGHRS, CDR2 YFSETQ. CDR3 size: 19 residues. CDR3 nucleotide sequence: TGCGCCAGCAGCTTGGGACGTCTCAACAGGGAGTACGGCACAGATACGCAGTATTTT. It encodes CASSLGRLNREYGTDTQYF.

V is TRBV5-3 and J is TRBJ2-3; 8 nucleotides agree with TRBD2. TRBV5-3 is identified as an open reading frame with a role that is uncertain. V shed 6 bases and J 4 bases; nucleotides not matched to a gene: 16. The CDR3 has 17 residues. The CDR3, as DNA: TGTGCCAGAATGTTGGCGGGAGGACCCCAGATTGCAGATACGCAGTATTTT. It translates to CARMLAGGPQIADTQYF.

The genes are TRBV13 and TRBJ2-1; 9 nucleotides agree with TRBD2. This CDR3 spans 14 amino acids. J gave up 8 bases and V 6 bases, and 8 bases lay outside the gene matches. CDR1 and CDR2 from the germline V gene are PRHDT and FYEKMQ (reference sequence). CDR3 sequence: CASRSWTSADEQFF. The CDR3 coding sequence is TGTGCCAGCAGAAGCTGGACTAGCGCTGATGAGCAGTTCTTC.

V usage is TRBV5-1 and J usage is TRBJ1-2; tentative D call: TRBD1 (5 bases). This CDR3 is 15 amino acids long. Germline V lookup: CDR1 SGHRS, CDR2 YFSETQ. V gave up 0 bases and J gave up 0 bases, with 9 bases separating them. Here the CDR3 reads CASSLDRPSNYGYTF. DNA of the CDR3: TGCGCCAGCAGCTTGGACAGGCCATCTAACTATGGCTACACCTTC. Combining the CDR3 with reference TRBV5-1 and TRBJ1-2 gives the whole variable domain KAGVTQTPRYLIKTRGQQVTLSCSPISGHRSVSWYQQTPGQGLQFLFEYFSETQRNKGNFPGRFSGRQFSNSRSEMNVSTLELGDSALYLCASSLDRPSNYGYTFGSGTRLTVV.

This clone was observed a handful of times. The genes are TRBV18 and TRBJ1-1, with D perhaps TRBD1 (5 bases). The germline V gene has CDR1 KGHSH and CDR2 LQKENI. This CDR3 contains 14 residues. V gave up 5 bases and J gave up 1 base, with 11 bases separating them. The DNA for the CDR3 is TGTGCCAGCTCATCGCTGGACAAGAACACTGAAGCTTTCTTT. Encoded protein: CASSSLDKNTEAFF.

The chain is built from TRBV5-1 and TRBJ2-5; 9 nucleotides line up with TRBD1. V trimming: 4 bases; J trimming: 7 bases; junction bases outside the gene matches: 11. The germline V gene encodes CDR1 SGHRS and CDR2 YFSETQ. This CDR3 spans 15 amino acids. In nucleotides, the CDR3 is TGCGCCAGCAGCCCGGACAGGGGCTCCCCCGGGACCCAGTACTTC. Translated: CASSPDRGSPGTQYF.

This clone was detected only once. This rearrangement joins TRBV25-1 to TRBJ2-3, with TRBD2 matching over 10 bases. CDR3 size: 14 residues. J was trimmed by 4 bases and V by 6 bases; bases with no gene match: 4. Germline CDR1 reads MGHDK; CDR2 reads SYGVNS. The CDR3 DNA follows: TGTGCCAGCAGCCGAGGGACTAGCGCAGATACGCAGTATTTT. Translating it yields CASSRGTSADTQYF.

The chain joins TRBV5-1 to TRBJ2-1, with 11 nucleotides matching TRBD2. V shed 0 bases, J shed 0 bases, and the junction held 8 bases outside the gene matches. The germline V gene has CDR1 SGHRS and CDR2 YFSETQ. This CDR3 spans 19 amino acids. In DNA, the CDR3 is TGCGCCAGCAGCTTGGTCCCTAGCGGGAGGCCCAGCTCCTACAATGAGCAGTTCTTC. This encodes CASSLVPSGRPSSYNEQFF.

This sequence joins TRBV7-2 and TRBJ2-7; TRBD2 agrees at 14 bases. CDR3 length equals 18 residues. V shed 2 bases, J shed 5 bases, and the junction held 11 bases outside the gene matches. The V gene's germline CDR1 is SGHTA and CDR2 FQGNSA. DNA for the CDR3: TGTGCCAGCAGCTTATTGACAGGGACTAGCGGGAGAGAAGACGAGCAGTACTTC. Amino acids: CASSLLTGTSGREDEQYF. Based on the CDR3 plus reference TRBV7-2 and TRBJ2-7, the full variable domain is GAGVSQSPSNKVTEKGKDVELRCDPISGHTALYWYRQSLGQGLEFLIYFQGNSAPDKSGLPSDRFSAERTGGSVSTLTIQRTQQEDSAVYLCASSLLTGTSGREDEQYFGPGTRLTVT.

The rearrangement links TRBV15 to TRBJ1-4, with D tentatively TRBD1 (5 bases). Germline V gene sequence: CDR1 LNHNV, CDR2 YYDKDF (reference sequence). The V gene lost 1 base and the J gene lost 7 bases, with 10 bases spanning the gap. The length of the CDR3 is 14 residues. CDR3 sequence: CATSRVRGGEKLFF. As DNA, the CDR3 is TGTGCCACCAGCAGAGTAAGGGGAGGTGAAAAACTGTTTTTT.

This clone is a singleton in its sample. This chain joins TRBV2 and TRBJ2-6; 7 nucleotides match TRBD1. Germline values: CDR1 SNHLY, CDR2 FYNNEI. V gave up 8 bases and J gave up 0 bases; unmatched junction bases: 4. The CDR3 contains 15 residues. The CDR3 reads CASRDSRSGANVLTF. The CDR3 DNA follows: TGTGCCAGCCGGGACAGTCGCTCTGGGGCCAACGTCCTGACTTTC.

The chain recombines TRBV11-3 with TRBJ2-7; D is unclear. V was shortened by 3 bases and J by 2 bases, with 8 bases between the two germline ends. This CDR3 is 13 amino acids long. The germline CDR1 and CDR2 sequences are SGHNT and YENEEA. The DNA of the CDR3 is TGTGCCAGCAGCTTGAACGCGGCCTACGAGCAGTACTTC. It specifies CASSLNAAYEQYF.

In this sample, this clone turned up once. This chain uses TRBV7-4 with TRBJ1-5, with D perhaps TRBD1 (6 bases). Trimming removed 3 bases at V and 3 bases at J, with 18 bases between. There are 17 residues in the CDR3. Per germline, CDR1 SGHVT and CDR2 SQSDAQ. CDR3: CASSFGGANMTNQPQHF. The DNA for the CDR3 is TGTGCCAGCAGCTTCGGGGGGGCCAACATGACCAATCAGCCCCAGCATTTT.

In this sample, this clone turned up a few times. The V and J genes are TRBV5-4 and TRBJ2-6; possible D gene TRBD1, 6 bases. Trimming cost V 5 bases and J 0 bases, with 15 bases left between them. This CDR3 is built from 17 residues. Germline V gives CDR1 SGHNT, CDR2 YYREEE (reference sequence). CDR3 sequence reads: CASSSGTSSSGANVLTF. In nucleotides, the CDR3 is TGTGCCAGCAGTTCCGGGACATCCTCCTCTGGGGCCAACGTCCTGACTTTC.

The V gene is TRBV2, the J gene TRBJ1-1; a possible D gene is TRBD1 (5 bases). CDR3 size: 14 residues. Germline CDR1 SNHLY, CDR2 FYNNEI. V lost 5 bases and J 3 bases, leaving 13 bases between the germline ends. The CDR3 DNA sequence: TGTGCCAGCAGTACTTTGGACACGTACACTGAAGCTTTCTTT. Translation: CASSTLDTYTEAFF.

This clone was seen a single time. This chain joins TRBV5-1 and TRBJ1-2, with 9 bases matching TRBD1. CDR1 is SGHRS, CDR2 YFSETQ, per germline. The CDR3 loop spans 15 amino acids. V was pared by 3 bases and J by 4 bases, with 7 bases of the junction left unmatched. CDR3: CASSWGQGRGYGYTF. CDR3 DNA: TGCGCCAGCAGCTGGGGACAGGGTAGGGGCTATGGCTACACCTTC.

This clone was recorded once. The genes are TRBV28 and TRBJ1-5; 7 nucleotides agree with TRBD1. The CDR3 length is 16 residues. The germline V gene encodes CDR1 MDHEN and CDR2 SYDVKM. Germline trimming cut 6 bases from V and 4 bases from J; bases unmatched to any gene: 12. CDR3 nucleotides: TGTGCCAGCAGAGACTCCCGGGACAGCCTAAATCAGCCCCAGCATTTT. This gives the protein CASRDSRDSLNQPQHF.

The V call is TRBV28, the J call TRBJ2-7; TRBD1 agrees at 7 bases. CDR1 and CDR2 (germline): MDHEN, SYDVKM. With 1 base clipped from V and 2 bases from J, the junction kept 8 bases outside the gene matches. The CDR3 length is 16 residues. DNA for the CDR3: TGTGCCAGCAGTTTATTTGGGACAGAATTTACCTACGAGCAGTACTTC. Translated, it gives CASSLFGTEFTYEQYF.

CDR3 nucleotide sequence: TGCGCCAGCCAAAGCCAGGGCTCGAACACTGAAGCTTTCTTT. Its protein product is CASQSQGSNTEAFF. This rearrangement joins TRBV5-1 to TRBJ1-1; D is possibly TRBD1 (5 bases). Trimming shortened V by 7 bases and J by 1 base, and 14 bases separated the two germline ends. Germline V gene lookup returns CDR1 SGHRS and CDR2 YFSETQ. CDR3 size: 14 residues.

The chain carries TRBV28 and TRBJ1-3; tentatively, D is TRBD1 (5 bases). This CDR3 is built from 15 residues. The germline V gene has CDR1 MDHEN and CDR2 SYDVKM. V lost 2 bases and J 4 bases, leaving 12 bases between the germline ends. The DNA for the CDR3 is TGTGCCAGCAGTTTAGTGGGGGGAGGAGGAAACACCATATATTTT. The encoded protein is CASSLVGGGGNTIYF.